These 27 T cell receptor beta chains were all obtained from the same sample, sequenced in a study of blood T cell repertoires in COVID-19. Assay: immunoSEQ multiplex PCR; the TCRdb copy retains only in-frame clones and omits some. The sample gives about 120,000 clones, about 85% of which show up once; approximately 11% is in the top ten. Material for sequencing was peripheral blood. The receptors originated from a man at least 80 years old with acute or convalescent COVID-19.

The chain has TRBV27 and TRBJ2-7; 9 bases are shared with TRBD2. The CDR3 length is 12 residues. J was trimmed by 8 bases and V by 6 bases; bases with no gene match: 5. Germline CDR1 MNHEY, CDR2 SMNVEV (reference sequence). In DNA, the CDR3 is TGTGCCAGCAGCACCGGGACTAGCAAGCAGTACTTC. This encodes CASSTGTSKQYF.

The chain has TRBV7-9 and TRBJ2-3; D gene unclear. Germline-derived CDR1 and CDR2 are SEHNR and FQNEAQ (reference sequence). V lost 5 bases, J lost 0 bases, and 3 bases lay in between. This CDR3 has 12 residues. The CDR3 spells CASSLSTDTQYF. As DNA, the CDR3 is TGTGCCAGCAGCCTGAGCACAGATACGCAGTATTTT.

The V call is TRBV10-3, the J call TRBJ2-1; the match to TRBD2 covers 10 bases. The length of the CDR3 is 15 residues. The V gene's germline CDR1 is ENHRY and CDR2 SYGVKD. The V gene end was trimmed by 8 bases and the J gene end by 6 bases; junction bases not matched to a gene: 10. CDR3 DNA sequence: TGTGCCATCGAAAGCGGGGGGGCGGGTGTCAATGAGCAGTTCTTC. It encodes CAIESGGAGVNEQFF.

The CDR3 DNA is TGCGCCAGCAGCTTGGGACAGGGGGCAGATACGCAGTATTTT. This gives the protein CASSLGQGADTQYF. The chain recombines TRBV5-1 with TRBJ2-3; 9 nucleotides agree with TRBD1. V shed 0 bases and J 4 bases; nucleotides not matched to a gene: 0. CDR1 is SGHRS and CDR2 is YFSETQ in the germline V gene. The CDR3 has 14 residues.

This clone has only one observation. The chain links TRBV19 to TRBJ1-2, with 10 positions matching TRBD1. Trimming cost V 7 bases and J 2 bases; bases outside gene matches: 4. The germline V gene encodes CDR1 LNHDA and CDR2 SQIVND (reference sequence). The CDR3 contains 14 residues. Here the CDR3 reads CASNSGQGNYGYTF. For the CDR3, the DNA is TGTGCCAGTAACTCGGGACAGGGGAACTATGGCTACACCTTC.

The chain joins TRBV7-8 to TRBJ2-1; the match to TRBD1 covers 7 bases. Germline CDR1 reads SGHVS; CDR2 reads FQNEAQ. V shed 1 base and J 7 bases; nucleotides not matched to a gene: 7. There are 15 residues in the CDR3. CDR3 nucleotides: TGTGCCAGCAGCTTAGGGAGACTGGGACAGAATGAGCAGTTCTTC. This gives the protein CASSLGRLGQNEQFF.

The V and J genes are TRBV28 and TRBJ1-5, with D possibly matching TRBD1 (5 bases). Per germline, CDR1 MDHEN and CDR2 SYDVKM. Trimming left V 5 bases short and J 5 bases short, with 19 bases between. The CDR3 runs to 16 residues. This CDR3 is CASSPAGAGGYQPQHF. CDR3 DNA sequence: TGTGCCAGCAGTCCTGCCGGGGCGGGGGGATATCAGCCCCAGCATTTT. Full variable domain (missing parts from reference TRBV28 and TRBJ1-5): DVKVTQSSRYLVKRTGEKVFLECVQDMDHENMFWYRQDPGLGLRLIYFSYDVKMKEKGDIPEGYSVSREKKERFSLILESASTNQTSMYLCASSPAGAGGYQPQHFGDGTRLSIL.

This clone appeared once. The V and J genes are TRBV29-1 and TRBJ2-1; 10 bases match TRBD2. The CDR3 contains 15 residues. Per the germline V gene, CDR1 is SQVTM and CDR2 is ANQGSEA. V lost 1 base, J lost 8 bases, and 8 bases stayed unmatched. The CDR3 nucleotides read TGCAGCGTTGAAGGGGAAGCGGGAGGGGGGTATGAGCAGTTCTTC. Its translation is CSVEGEAGGGYEQFF.

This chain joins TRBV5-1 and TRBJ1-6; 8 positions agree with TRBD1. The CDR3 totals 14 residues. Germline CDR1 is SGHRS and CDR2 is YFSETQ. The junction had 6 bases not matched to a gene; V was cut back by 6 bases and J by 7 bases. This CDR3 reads CASTPGTGNSPLHF. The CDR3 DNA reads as TGCGCCAGCACCCCCGGGACAGGAAATTCACCCCTCCACTTT.

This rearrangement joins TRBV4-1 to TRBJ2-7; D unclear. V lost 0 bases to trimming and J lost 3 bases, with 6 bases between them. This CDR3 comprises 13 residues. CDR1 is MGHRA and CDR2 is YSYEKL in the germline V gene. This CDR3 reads CASSQDYFYEQYF. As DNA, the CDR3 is TGCGCCAGCAGCCAAGATTATTTCTACGAGCAGTACTTC.

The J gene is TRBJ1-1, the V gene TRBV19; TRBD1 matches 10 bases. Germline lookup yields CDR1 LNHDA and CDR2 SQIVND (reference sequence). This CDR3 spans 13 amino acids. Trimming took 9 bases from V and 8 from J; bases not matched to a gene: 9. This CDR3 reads CASRDRGLVEAFF. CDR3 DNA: TGTGCCAGCCGGGACAGGGGATTGGTAGAAGCTTTCTTT.

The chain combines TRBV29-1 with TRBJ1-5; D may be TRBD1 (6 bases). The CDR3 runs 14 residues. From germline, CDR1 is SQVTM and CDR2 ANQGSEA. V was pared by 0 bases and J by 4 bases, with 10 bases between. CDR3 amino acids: CSVEDGQGNQPQHF. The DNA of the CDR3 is TGCAGCGTTGAAGACGGGCAGGGGAATCAGCCCCAGCATTTT.

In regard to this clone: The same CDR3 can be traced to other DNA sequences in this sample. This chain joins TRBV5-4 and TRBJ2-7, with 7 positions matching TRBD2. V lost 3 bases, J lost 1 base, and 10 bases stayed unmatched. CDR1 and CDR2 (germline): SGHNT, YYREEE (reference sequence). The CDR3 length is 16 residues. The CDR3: CASSSSVGGVSYEQYF. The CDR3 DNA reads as TGTGCCAGCAGCTCCTCTGTTGGGGGGGTTTCCTACGAGCAGTACTTC.

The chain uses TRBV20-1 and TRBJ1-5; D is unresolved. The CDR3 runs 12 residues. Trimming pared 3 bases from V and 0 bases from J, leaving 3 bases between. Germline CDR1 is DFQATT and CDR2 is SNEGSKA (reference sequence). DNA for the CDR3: TGCAGTGCTAGTCTTAGCAATCAGCCCCAGCATTTT. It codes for CSASLSNQPQHF.

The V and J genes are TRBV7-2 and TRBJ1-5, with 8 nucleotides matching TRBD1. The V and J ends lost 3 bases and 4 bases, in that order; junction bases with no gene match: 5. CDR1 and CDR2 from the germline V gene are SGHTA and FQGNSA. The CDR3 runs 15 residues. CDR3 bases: TGTGCCAGCAGCTTTGGGACAGGAAGGAATCAGCCCCAGCATTTT. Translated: CASSFGTGRNQPQHF.

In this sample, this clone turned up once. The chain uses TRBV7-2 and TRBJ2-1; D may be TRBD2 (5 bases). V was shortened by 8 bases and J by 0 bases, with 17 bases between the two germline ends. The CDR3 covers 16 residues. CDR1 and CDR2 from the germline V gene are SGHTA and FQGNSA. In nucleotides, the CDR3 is TGTGCCAGCTCGCGGGTATCCTCGAGCTCCTACAATGAGCAGTTCTTC. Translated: CASSRVSSSSYNEQFF.

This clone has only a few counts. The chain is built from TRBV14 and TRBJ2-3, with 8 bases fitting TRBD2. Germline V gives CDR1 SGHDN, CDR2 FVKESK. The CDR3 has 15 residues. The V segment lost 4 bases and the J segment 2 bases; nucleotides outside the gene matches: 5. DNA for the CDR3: TGTGCCAGCAGCCGAATAGCGGGGTCCACAGATACGCAGTATTTT. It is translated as CASSRIAGSTDTQYF.

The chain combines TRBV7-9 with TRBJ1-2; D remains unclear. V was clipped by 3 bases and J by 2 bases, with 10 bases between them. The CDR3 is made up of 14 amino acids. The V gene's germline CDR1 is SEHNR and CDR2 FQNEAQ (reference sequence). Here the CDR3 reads CASSFGRQNYGYTF. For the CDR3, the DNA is TGTGCCAGCAGCTTTGGCAGGCAGAACTATGGCTACACCTTC.

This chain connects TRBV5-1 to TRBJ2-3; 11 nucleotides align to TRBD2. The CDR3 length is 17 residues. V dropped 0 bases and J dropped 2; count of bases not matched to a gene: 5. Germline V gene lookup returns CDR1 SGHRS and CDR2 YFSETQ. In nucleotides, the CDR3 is TGCGCCAGCAGCTTGGTACTGGGACTAGCGGTCACAGATACGCAGTATTTT. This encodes CASSLVLGLAVTDTQYF.

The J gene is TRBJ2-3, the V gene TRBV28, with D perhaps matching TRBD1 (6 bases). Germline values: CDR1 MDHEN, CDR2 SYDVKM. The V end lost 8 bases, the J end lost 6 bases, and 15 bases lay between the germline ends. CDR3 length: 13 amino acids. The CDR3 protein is CASRITGSDTQYF. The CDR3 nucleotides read TGTGCCAGCCGAATAACAGGGTCTGATACGCAGTATTTT.

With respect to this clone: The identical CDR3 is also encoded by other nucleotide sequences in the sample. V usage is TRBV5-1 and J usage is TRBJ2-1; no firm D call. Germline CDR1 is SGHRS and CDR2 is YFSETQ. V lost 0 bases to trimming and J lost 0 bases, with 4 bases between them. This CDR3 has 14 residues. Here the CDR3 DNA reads TGCGCCAGCAGCTTGGGCAGCTCCTACAATGAGCAGTTCTTC. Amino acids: CASSLGSSYNEQFF. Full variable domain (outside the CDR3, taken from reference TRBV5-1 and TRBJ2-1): KAGVTQTPRYLIKTRGQQVTLSCSPISGHRSVSWYQQTPGQGLQFLFEYFSETQRNKGNFPGRFSGRQFSNSRSEMNVSTLELGDSALYLCASSLGSSYNEQFFGPGTRLTVL.

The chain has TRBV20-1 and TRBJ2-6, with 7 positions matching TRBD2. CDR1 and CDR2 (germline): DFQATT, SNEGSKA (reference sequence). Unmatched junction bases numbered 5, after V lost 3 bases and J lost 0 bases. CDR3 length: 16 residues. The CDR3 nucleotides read TGCAGTGCTAGTCGCGGGGGAAGCTCTGGGGCCAACGTCCTGACTTTC. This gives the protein CSASRGGSSGANVLTF.

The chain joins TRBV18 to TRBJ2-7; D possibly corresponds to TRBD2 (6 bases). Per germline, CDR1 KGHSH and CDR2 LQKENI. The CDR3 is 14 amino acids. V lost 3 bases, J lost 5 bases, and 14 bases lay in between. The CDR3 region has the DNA TGTGCCAGCTCACCGGGACTGCGGCCGCACGAGCAGTACTTC. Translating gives CASSPGLRPHEQYF.

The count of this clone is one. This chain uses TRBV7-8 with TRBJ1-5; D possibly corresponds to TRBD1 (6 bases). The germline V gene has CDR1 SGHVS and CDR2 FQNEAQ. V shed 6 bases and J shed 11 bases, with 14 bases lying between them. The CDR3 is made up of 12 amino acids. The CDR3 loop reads CASSSGQQAQHF. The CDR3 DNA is TGTGCCAGCAGTTCAGGACAGCAGGCCCAGCATTTT.

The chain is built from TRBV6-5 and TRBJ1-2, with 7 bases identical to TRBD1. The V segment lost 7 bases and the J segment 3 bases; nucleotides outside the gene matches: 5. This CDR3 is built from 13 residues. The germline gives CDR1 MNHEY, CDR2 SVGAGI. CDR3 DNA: TGTGCCAGCAAAGGGGGCTCCCACTATGGCTACACCTTC. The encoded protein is CASKGGSHYGYTF.

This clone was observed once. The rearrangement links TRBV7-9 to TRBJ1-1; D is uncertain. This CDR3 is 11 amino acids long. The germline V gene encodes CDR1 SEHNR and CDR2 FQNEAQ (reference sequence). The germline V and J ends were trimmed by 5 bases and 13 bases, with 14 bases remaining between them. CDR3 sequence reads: CASSADRERFF. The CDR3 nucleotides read TGTGCCAGCAGCGCCGATAGGGAGCGTTTCTTT.

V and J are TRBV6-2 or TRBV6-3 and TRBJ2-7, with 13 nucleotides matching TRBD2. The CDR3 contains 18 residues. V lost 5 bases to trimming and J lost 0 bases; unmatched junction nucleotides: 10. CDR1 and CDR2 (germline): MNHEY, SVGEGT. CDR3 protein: CASSKFPGLAGRSYEQYF. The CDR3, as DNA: TGTGCCAGCAGTAAATTCCCGGGACTAGCGGGGCGCTCCTACGAGCAGTACTTC.